Below, 25 T cell receptor beta chains from the same sample are listed, as sequenced in a study of blood T cell repertoires in COVID-19 (dated by TCRdb to the early 2020s). The library was prepared using the immunoSEQ multiplex PCR assay. What TCRdb holds here is the immuneACCESS table cut down to in-frame rearrangements. Part of the clones is not present; checked against another copy, under half of the missing clones reflect an unresolved V gene, and the others are unexplained. In all, the sample holds roughly 14,000 clones, and roughly 72% of those were seen once. Together, the top ten hold 9.7% of the sample. The material sequenced was peripheral blood. All receptors derive from a man aged 65-85 years with acute or convalescent COVID-19.

This clone was detected a few times. V usage is TRBV3-1 (or the pseudogene TRBV3-2) and J usage is TRBJ1-2, with 8 nucleotides matching TRBD1. Unmatched junction bases numbered 5, after V lost 5 bases and J lost 0 bases. The CDR3 runs 15 residues. The germline CDR1 and CDR2 sequences are LGHDT and YNNKEL (reference sequence). The CDR3 loop is CASSITDRANYGYTF. CDR3 sequence (DNA): TGTGCCAGCAGCATCACGGACAGGGCTAACTATGGCTACACCTTC.

The rearrangement uses TRBV3-1 (or the pseudogene TRBV3-2) and TRBJ1-4, with D uncertain. Trimming pared 1 base from V and 2 bases from J, leaving 8 bases between. Germline lookup yields CDR1 LGHDT and CDR2 YNNKEL (reference sequence). CDR3 length: 15 residues. The CDR3 DNA follows: TGTGCCAGCAGCCAAGCTCTCACTACTAATGAAAAACTGTTTTTT. Its translation: CASSQALTTNEKLFF.

The rearrangement uses TRBV10-3 and TRBJ1-1, with 7 bases that match TRBD1. With 6 bases clipped from V and 2 bases from J, the junction kept 3 bases outside the gene matches. The CDR3 loop spans 13 amino acids. Germline V gene sequence: CDR1 ENHRY, CDR2 SYGVKD. The CDR3 protein is CAISRDRNTEAFF. As DNA, the CDR3 is TGTGCCATCAGCCGGGACAGAAACACTGAAGCTTTCTTT.

The count of this clone is one. The chain joins TRBV6-1 to TRBJ1-2; TRBD1 aligns across 8 bases. Trimming took 2 bases from V and 2 from J; bases not matched to a gene: 10. The CDR3 contains 17 residues. Per germline, CDR1 MNHNS and CDR2 SASEGT. The CDR3 sequence is CASSESSGTGANYGYTF. The CDR3 nucleotides read TGTGCCAGCAGTGAATCCTCTGGGACAGGCGCCAACTATGGCTACACCTTC.

This chain uses TRBV5-1 with TRBJ1-6; no reliable D call. Germline V gives CDR1 SGHRS, CDR2 YFSETQ. Trimming took off 5 bases at V and 0 bases at J, with 9 bases between the two ends. CDR3 length: 15 residues. This CDR3 is CASREVSSYNSPLHF. The CDR3 region has the DNA TGCGCCAGCAGGGAGGTTAGCTCCTATAATTCACCCCTCCACTTT.

V is TRBV7-9 and J is TRBJ2-1; a possible D gene is TRBD2 (7 bases). CDR1 and CDR2 (germline): SEHNR, FQNEAQ (reference sequence). V was shortened by 5 bases and J by 1 base, with 18 bases between the two germline ends. There are 17 residues in the CDR3. CDR3 amino acids: CASSPRGGGGSYNEQFF. The CDR3 nucleotides are TGTGCCAGCAGCCCACGGGGAGGGGGAGGGTCCTACAATGAGCAGTTCTTC.

This chain links TRBV9 with TRBJ2-2; D is unresolved. This CDR3 is built from 13 residues. Germline loops: CDR1 SGDLS, CDR2 YYNGEE. V lost 3 bases, J lost 5 bases, and 8 bases lay in between. CDR3 sequence (DNA): TGTGCCAGCAGCGCACAGAAAACCGGGGAGCTGTTTTTT. Translating it yields CASSAQKTGELFF.

The chain links TRBV5-6 to TRBJ2-2, with 10 bases matching TRBD1. Looked up from germline, CDR1 is SGHDT and CDR2 is YYEEEE. Losses at the gene ends were 4 bases for V and 11 bases for J; bases not matched to a gene: 11. This CDR3 contains 15 residues. CDR3 DNA sequence: TGTGCCAGCAGCCGAAGGGACAGGGGACATCGTGAGCTGTTTTTT. Its protein is CASSRRDRGHRELFF.

The chain has TRBV6-5 and TRBJ2-7; D possibly corresponds to TRBD1 (6 bases). The CDR3 covers 14 residues. CDR1 and CDR2 from the germline V gene are MNHEY and SVGAGI. The V end lost 5 bases, the J end lost 3 bases, and 14 bases lay between the germline ends. The CDR3 nucleotides are TGTGCCAGCAGTAGCAATGACAGGCGCTACGAGCAGTACTTC. Translating it yields CASSSNDRRYEQYF.

The gene calls are TRBV10-3 and TRBJ1-5; D may be TRBD1 (5 bases). Germline V lookup: CDR1 ENHRY, CDR2 SYGVKD. The CDR3 runs to 14 residues. The V gene lost 2 bases and the J gene lost 7 bases, with 12 bases spanning the gap. The CDR3 DNA follows: TGTGCCATCAGTGAGAATGACAGTAGGCAGCCCCAGCATTTT. This encodes CAISENDSRQPQHF.

This chain links TRBV18 with TRBJ1-5; tentatively, D is TRBD1 (6 bases). The CDR3 sequence is 13 residues long. Germline CDR1 and CDR2: KGHSH and LQKENI. Between the trimmed V and J ends, which lost 3 bases and 6 bases, there was a span of 9 bases. The CDR3 reads CASSPQGFQPQHF. In nucleotides, the CDR3 is TGTGCCAGCTCACCCCAGGGGTTTCAGCCCCAGCATTTT.

The CDR3 spells CASSLAVTMSETQYF. DNA of the CDR3: TGTGCCAGCAGCTTGGCTGTGACTATGAGTGAGACCCAGTACTTC. The chain is built from TRBV5-4 and TRBJ2-5; a possible D gene is TRBD2 (5 bases). Trimming cost V 0 bases and J 5 bases, with 14 bases left between them. The V gene's germline CDR1 is SGHNT and CDR2 YYREEE (reference sequence). The CDR3 runs 15 residues.

V gene TRBV27 combines with J gene TRBJ2-2; a possible D gene is TRBD2 (6 bases). The germline V gene has CDR1 MNHEY and CDR2 SMNVEV (reference sequence). The CDR3 covers 16 residues. V dropped 5 bases and J dropped 0 bases, with 13 bases sitting between them. The CDR3 coding sequence is TGTGCCAGCAGTATCATAGCGGCGGCGAACACCGGGGAGCTGTTTTTT. Amino acids: CASSIIAAANTGELFF.

The genes are TRBV5-1 and TRBJ2-1, with TRBD1 as a possible D gene (6 bases). V was shortened by 1 base and J by 6 bases, with 11 bases between the two germline ends. CDR3 size: 14 residues. Germline CDR1 is SGHRS and CDR2 is YFSETQ. The CDR3 DNA reads TGCGCCAGCAGCTTGAACAGGGTGGGCAATGAGCAGTTCTTC. It translates to CASSLNRVGNEQFF.

This sequence joins TRBV3-1 (or the pseudogene TRBV3-2) and TRBJ2-5; 9 nucleotides line up with TRBD1. In germline, CDR1 is LGHDT, CDR2 YNNKEL (reference sequence). Trimming removed 5 bases from V and 7 bases from J; junction bases left unmatched: 14. The CDR3 is made up of 16 amino acids. The CDR3 sequence: CASSGLGQGPSRTQYF. In DNA, the CDR3 is TGTGCCAGCAGCGGCTTGGGACAGGGCCCATCCAGGACCCAGTACTTC.

This chain links TRBV5-6 with TRBJ2-7; D perhaps matches TRBD2 (5 bases). With 4 bases removed from V and 5 bases from J, the gap between germline ends came to 10 bases. The CDR3 contains 12 residues. Germline values: CDR1 SGHDT, CDR2 YYEEEE. CDR3 region: CASSHTRNEQYF. In DNA form, the CDR3 reads TGTGCCAGCAGCCACACTAGGAACGAGCAGTACTTC.

The chain recombines TRBV27 with TRBJ2-3; TRBD2 aligns across 7 bases. The CDR3 length is 15 residues. Looked up from germline, CDR1 is MNHEY and CDR2 is SMNVEV (reference sequence). V lost 0 bases to trimming and J lost 4 bases; unmatched junction nucleotides: 4. The DNA of the CDR3 is TGTGCCAGCAGTTTATCGATCCGGGAGGCAGATACGCAGTATTTT. It translates to CASSLSIREADTQYF.

V and J are TRBV21-1 and TRBJ2-5; the tabulated D call, TRBD1, remains unverified against the DNA. TRBV21-1 is described as a pseudogene. The CDR3 spans 15 residues. The CDR3: CASSKGDRGKETQYF. Here the CDR3 DNA reads TGTGCCAGCAGCAAAGGGGACAGGGGAAAAGAGACCCAGTACTTC.

This clone was detected only a few times. This rearrangement joins TRBV5-5 to TRBJ2-3; TRBD2 might be the D (6 bases). The CDR3 runs to 15 residues. Trimming cost V 0 bases and J 4 bases, with 12 bases left between them. Germline loops: CDR1 SGHKS, CDR2 YYEKEE (reference sequence). The chain's CDR3 is CASSLGAGRADTQYF. The DNA for the CDR3 is TGTGCCAGCAGCTTGGGCGCGGGACGGGCAGATACGCAGTATTTT.

This chain links TRBV7-9 with TRBJ1-4, with D perhaps matching TRBD1 (5 bases). The CDR3 spans 15 residues. The germline V gene has CDR1 SEHNR and CDR2 FQNEAQ (reference sequence). The germline V and J ends were trimmed by 1 base and 4 bases, with 10 bases remaining between them. The CDR3 nucleotides read TGTGCCAGCAGCTTAGAGATGGGACTTAATGAAAAACTGTTTTTT. This gives the protein CASSLEMGLNEKLFF.

The chain has TRBV7-9 and TRBJ2-7, with TRBD1 as a possible D gene (6 bases). Deletions cut 5 bases from V and 1 base from J, with 12 bases between. CDR1 SEHNR and CDR2 FQNEAQ come from the germline V gene (reference sequence). CDR3 size: 14 residues. The CDR3 loop reads CASSQEGGSYEQYF. CDR3 in DNA: TGTGCCAGCAGCCAAGAAGGGGGATCCTACGAGCAGTACTTC.

The rearrangement links TRBV14 to TRBJ1-6; D is unresolved. CDR1 is SGHDN, CDR2 FVKESK, per germline. V gave up 4 bases and J gave up 14 bases, with 21 bases separating them. This CDR3 contains 15 residues. CDR3: CASSPSGENGGTLHF. Written as DNA, the CDR3 is TGTGCCAGCAGCCCTTCCGGGGAAAACGGTGGAACCCTCCACTTT.

The genes are TRBV3-1 (or the pseudogene TRBV3-2) and TRBJ1-1, with 7 bases that match TRBD1. V dropped 2 bases and J dropped 5; count of bases not matched to a gene: 5. CDR1 is LGHDT, CDR2 YNNKEL, per germline (reference sequence). CDR3 size: 14 residues. Here the CDR3 reads CASSQPTGATEAFF. For the CDR3, the DNA is TGTGCCAGCAGCCAACCAACAGGGGCTACTGAAGCTTTCTTT.

This clone was counted between two and nine times. The V call is TRBV9, the J call TRBJ1-1, with 9 bases lining up with TRBD1. Germline V gene sequence: CDR1 SGDLS, CDR2 YYNGEE. The CDR3 extends over 14 amino acids. The junction had 4 bases not matched to a gene; V was cut back by 3 bases and J by 4 bases. CDR3 sequence (DNA): TGTGCCAGCAGCGAACAGGGGGCAAGCACTGAAGCTTTCTTT. It is translated as CASSEQGASTEAFF.

Regarding this clone: A read error may account for a junction end that differs from germline. J is TRBJ2-5 and V is TRBV7-7; perhaps TRBD2 as D (5 bases). Germline CDR1 is SSHAT and CDR2 is FNYEAQ (reference sequence). This CDR3 spans 15 amino acids. This CDR3 is CASSLGRSGQETQYF. As DNA, the CDR3 is TGTGCTAGCAGCTTAGGTCGCTCGGGGCAAGAGACCCAGTACTTC. Complete variable domain (other parts from reference TRBV7-7 and TRBJ2-5): GAGVSQSPRYKVTKRGQDVTLRCDPISSHATLYWYQQALGQGPEFLTYFNYEAQPDKSGLPSDRFSAERPEGSISTLTIQRTEQRDSAMYRCASSLGRSGQETQYFGPGTRLLVL.